This T cell receptor beta chain was found in a study of shared clonotypes between healthy human individuals (TCRdb year 2020). A note on the overall study: A couple of women and a few men aged 18 to 49 years were included in the cohort. Libraries were prepared and TCR repertoires were sequenced by different laboratories using diverse techniques, in order to increase sequencing depth and limit assay-specific biases. To estimate repertoire size and how much clonotype sharing occurs between individuals, the study deeply sequenced the blood TCR repertoires of five healthy adults. For each donor, three plates each were used for CD4 naive and CD4 memory, two plates were used for CD8 naive, and one plate was used for CD8 memory. Leukapheresis yielded between about 0.9 and 9 billion PBMCs per donor. The full study reports these points: The genetic and exposure-history diversity represented was limited by the small number of donors. Roughly 5% of naive CD4, roughly 3.6% of naive CD8, approximately 2% of memory CD4, and about 0.4% of memory CD8 clonotypes were shared across several donors. Higher generation probabilities were observed for clonotypes shared by all four sorted-subset donors than for non-shared clonotypes. Rarefaction of sorted-subset datasets indicated incomplete sequencing despite the large sequencing depth. Naive subsets generally had larger estimated clonotype richness than memory subsets did. Sampling was limited to blood, and TCR repertoires in tissue likely differ from TCR repertoires in blood. Based on pairwise subsampling, the degree of clonotype sharing among donors was expected to be affected by sequencing depth.

To note about this clone: It has no known antigen specificity. No quality values exist for individual bases; no much larger clone is one base distant.

Using the deep immunoSEQ assay, multiplex PCR amplified TCR CDR3 regions from genomic DNA. For each cell subset, the extracted genomic DNA was distributed evenly across all wells of several immunoSEQ 96-well plates, and each plate served as one replicate. Each replicate PCR for sorted subsets received around 210 ng genomic DNA, equal to about 29,000 T cell genomes. The purified libraries were quantified using a Qubit 3.0 fluorometer, sized with a Bioanalyzer 2100, and then quantified again using the KAPA Library Quantification kit. A separate single-read 150-cycle Illumina NextSeq 550 flow cell was used to sequence each immunoSEQ 96-well plate. Turning to the authors' computational methods: Because the immunoSEQ output included only junctional sequences and no quality scores, the filtering could not be the same as the filtering used for full-length reads. To assign V/J genes and CDR3, sequences were annotated using PyIR, a Python wrapper for IgBLAST v1.9, with IMGT germline references. Reads were removed for weak V/J assignments (E-value above 1e-6), missing CDR3, stop codons, out-of-frame junctions, or ambiguous translated residues. V3J clonotypes were defined as sequences sharing the same inferred V gene, J gene, and CDR3 amino acid sequence. Percentage overlap between repertoires was computed as shared unique clonotypes divided by the size of the smaller repertoire. Three approaches were used to assess repertoire richness: RTK rarefaction, the Chao1 estimator, and Recon v2.1 estimates of unobserved clonotypes. For all TCRbeta clonotypes obtained by the gDNA method from several donors, generation probabilities were computed with OLGA. The table comes from immuneACCESS by way of TCRdb, which keeps in-frame sequences with V and J called. Part of the clones is missing from these tables; in studies checked, under half for an unresolved V gene and the rest for unknown reasons. V and J calls and clone size come straight from that table; D and trimming were deduced from the DNA. Present in this sample are some 1,400,000 clones, around 97% of which were seen just once. The ten most abundant clones make up roughly 1.1% of the sample.

The trim is 3 bases for V and 4 bases for J, with a gap of 11 bases between the germline ends. CDR1 and CDR2 (MDHEN, SYDVKM) derive from the germline V gene. The CDR3 runs 14 residues from the cysteine to the phenylalanine. Just the 42-base CDR3 DNA is kept, in frame starting at base 1. The donors were healthy, HIV-negative adults with no recently reported acute infections or vaccinations. Only Caucasian adults living in Nashville, Tennessee, USA were represented among the donors. CD4+ T cells were enriched through magnetic negative selection, after which naive cells were positively selected on CD45RA and the remaining negative fraction served as the memory subset. Blood was collected by leukapheresis, and PBMCs were isolated by Ficoll-Histopaque density gradient centrifugation and then cryopreserved in liquid nitrogen vapor phase. Analytical flow cytometry was used to check the purity and quantity of each magnetically sorted T cell population. Genomic DNA was isolated from every sorted fraction and measured by UV absorbance on a Nanodrop 2000c.

The TCR originated in a young man in good health. The rearrangement joined TRBV28 to TRBJ2-3; the D segment may tentatively be TRBD1 or TRBD2, each giving 5 matched bases. Sequencing was done on a sample of naive CD4+ T cells sorted from blood. The label giving this sample's cell subset or site can be read as: CD45RA+ positively selected. The sequenced DNA is TGTGCCAGCAGTTTTTTGGGGACCGCAGATACGCAGTATTTT. It codes for CASSFLGTADTQYF.